Listed here is a single T cell receptor (beta chain). There is no known antigen for this receptor. The record has no base qualities; no much larger clone is one base away. The source of the sample is a study of somatic reversion in DOCK8 deficiency (TCRdb year 2020). Study-level background: The study compared T cell receptor beta repertoires of DOCK8-deficient patients, DOCK8-revertant patients and healthy volunteers. The study examined how somatic reversion of pathogenic DOCK8 variants changes lymphocyte differentiation and function in DOCK8 deficiency. DOCK8-deficient patients in the study had been reported previously. Study-wide conclusions, independent of this receptor: The source material for each sample, whole blood versus PBMCs, was not specified per sample in the methods.

The CDR3 measures 15 amino acids from cysteine to phenylalanine. Kept here is only the CDR3 DNA, which spans 45 bases and is read in frame from base 1. Trimming at the junction amounts to 4 bases on V and 1 base on J, and the germline ends lie 11 bases apart. According to the germline V gene, CDR1 reads SGHRS and CDR2 reads YFSETQ. Healthy control blood came from volunteer donors supplied by blood services in Australia and France. Genomic DNA for TCR repertoire analysis was isolated either from whole blood samples or from PBMCs. Preparation of the library involved multiplex PCR. TRB libraries were generated by one-step amplicon PCR from approximately 0.1 ug genomic DNA using EuroClonality-NGS primers. Sequencing of TRB amplicons was performed on Illumina MiSeq instruments using 2 x 250 bp version 2 chemistry. The study's own analysis went as follows. Primary TRB sequence analysis and V(D)J annotation were performed with IMGT/HighV-QUEST. VDJtools was used to assess repertoire diversity and composition after nonfunctional clones were removed and samples were downsampled for comparisons between samples. TCRdb reprocessed the public reads (quality trimming at Q25 with fastp, clone calling with MiXCR) and kept in-frame beta chains. Every distinct CDR3 protein forms one entry, paired with its most common genes and DNA. What appears here as the V and J calls and clone size reflects TCRdb's work, not the paper's. This sample is represented by roughly 3,700 distinct CDR3 sequences; around a quarter of them were singletons. Over 7.5% of the sample goes to the ten largest clones.

The receptor was isolated from a human donor in good health. In this chain, TRBV5-1 is recombined with TRBJ2-2, with the D gene not clear enough to name. Material: peripheral blood. The DNA sequence follows: TGCGCCAGCAGCCCGGCGCCGGGGAACACCGGGGAGCTGTTTTTT. Translated, this gives CASSPAPGNTGELFF.